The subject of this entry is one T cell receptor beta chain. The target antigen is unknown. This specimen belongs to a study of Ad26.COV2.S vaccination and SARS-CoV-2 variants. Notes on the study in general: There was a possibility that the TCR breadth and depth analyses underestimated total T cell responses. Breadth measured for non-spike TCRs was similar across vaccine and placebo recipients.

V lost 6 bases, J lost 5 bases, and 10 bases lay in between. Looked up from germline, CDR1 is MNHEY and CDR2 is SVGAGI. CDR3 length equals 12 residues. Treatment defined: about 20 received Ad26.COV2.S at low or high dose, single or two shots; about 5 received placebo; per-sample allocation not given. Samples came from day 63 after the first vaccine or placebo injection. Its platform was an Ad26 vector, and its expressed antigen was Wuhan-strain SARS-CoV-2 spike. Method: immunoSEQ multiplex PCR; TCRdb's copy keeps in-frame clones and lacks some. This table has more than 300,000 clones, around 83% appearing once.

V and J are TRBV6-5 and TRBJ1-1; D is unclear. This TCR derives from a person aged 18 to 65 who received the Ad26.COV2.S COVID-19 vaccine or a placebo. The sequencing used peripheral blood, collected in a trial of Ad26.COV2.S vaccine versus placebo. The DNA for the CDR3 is TGTGCCAGCAGCAGAAGACAAACTGAAGCTTTCTTT. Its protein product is CASSRRQTEAFF.